This T cell receptor (beta chain) was captured in a study of T cell responses to AZD1222 COVID-19 vaccine. Study-wide points: Among spike-specific TCRs, nearly half reportedly target unmutated variant regions.

CDR3 length: 15 amino acids. Germline assignment: CDR1 SEHNR and CDR2 FQNEAQ (reference sequence). The V segment lost 1 base and the J segment 4 bases; nucleotides outside the gene matches: 6. A note on this clone: The antigen is unknown.

Sequencing was performed with immunoSEQ multiplex PCR; in TCRdb, only in-frame clones are kept and a portion is missing. The sample lists 120,000 or so clones; about 88% were seen once. The TCR was taken from an adult who received the AZD1222 COVID-19 vaccine. The V call is TRBV7-9, the J call TRBJ2-5; 7 bases are a match to TRBD1. Sequenced here: peripheral blood, sampled 28 days after the second AZD1222 dose. This chain's CDR3 is CASSLVQGQGETQYF. The CDR3 DNA sequence: TGTGCCAGCAGCTTAGTACAGGGGCAAGGAGAGACCCAGTACTTC.